This T cell receptor (beta chain) comes out of a study of PD-L1 blockade in urothelial cancer. CDR1 is SGHRS and CDR2 is YFSETQ in the germline V gene. With 7 bases clipped from V and 7 bases from J, the junction kept 4 bases outside the gene matches. This CDR3 spans 11 amino acids. The table came from immunoSEQ multiplex PCR; TCRdb's copy has only in-frame clones and leaves some out. This table has 75,000 to 100,000 clones, roughly 85% appearing once. Time point denoted: peripheral blood 6 weeks after treatment start. This material consisted of PBMCs, taken around atezolizumab (anti-PD-L1) treatment. The source is a man aged 65-85 years with urothelial cancer. The gene calls are TRBV5-1 and TRBJ2-5; TRBD2 agrees at 7 bases. In nucleotides, the CDR3 is TGCGCCAGCCGGGGGGAGGGGACCCAGTACTTC. It codes for CASRGEGTQYF.